This TCR beta chain came from a study of T cells after yellow fever vaccination. Findings and limits, study-wide: The study noted that FACS-sorted repertoires could contain abundant clonotypes contaminating from the bulk population. By day 5 rather than day 15, the secondary response had peaked, though it was weaker.

The CDR3 consists of 14 residues. Germline CDR1 DFQATT, CDR2 SNEGSKA (reference sequence). V shed 5 bases and J shed 0 bases, with 14 bases lying between them. Points on this clonotype: What it binds is unknown.

UMIs were added to TCR cDNA along with a universal primer site when it was made by 5'RACE template switching. MiXCR, applied by TCRdb to the 5' RACE reads, yields one record per CDR3 protein. The sample consists of some 670,000 distinct CDR3 sequences, 12% of them appearing once. The source material was PBMCs, sampled on the day of the yellow fever booster vaccination. This rearrangement joins TRBV20-1 to TRBJ2-7; no firm D call. The TCR comes from a man younger than 40 who received the YFV17D yellow fever vaccine. The CDR3 DNA is TGCAGTGCTCGACCGATACAGCGCTCCTACGAGCAGTACTTC. It translates to CSARPIQRSYEQYF.